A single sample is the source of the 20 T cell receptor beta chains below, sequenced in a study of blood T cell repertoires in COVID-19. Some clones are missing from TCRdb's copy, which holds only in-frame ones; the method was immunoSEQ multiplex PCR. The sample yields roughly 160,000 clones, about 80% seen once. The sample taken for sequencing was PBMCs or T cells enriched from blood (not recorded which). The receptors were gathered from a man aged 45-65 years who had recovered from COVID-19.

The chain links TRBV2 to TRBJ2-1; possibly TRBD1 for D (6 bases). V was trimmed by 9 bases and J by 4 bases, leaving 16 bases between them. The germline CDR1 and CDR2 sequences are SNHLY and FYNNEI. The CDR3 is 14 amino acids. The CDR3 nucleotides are TGTGCCAGTACACGACAGGCACTTTACAATGAGCAGTTCTTC. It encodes CASTRQALYNEQFF. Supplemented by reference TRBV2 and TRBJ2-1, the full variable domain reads EPEVTQTPSHQVTQMGQEVILRCVPISNHLYFYWYRQILGQKVEFLVSFYNNEISEKSEIFDDQFSVERPDGSNFTLKIRSTKLEDSAMYFCASTRQALYNEQFFGPGTRLTVL.

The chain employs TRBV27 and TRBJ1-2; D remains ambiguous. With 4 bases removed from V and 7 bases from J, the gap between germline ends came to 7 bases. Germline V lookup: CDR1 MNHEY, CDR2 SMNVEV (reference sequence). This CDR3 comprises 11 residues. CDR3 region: CASSSGSGYTF. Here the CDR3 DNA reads TGTGCCAGCAGTTCCGGTAGTGGCTACACCTTC.

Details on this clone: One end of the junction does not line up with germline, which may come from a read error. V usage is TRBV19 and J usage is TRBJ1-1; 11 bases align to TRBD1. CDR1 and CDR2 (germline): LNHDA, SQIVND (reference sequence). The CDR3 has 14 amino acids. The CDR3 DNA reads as TGTGCCAGTAGTAGGGACAGGGGGAACGCTGAAGCTTTCTTT. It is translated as CASSRDRGNAEAFF. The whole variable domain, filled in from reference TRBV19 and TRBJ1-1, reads DGGITQSPKYLFRKEGQNVTLSCEQNLNHDAMYWYRQDPGQGLRLIYYSQIVNDFQKGDIAEGYSVSREKKESFPLTVTSAQKNPTAFYLCASSRDRGNAEAFFGQGTRLTVV.

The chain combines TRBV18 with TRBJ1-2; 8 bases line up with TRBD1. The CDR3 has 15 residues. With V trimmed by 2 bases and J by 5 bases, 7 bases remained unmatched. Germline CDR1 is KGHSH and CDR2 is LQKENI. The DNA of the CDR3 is TGTGCCAGCTCACCAGAAGGACAGGGTTTGTATGGCTACACCTTC. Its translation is CASSPEGQGLYGYTF.

In nucleotides, the CDR3 is TGTGCCAGCAGCCTTGCCGGGGTTCGGGCGGAGACCCAGTACTTC. Amino acids: CASSLAGVRAETQYF. This chain connects TRBV11-2 to TRBJ2-5; TRBD2 might be the D (5 bases). Trimming took off 5 bases at V and 5 bases at J, with 18 bases between the two ends. The CDR3 is made up of 15 amino acids. Per germline, CDR1 SGHAT and CDR2 FQNNGV.

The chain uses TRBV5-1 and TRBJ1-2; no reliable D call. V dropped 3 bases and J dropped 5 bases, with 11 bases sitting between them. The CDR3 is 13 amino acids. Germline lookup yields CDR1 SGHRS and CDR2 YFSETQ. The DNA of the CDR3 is TGCGCCAGCAGCTGGGAGGGTGGTTATGGCTACACCTTC. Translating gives CASSWEGGYGYTF.

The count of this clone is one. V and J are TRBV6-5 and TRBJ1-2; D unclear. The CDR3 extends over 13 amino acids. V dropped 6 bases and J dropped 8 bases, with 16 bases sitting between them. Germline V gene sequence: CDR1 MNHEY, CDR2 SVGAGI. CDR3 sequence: CASRTLGGQGYTF. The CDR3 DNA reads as TGTGCCAGCAGGACCCTAGGTGGCCAGGGCTACACCTTC.

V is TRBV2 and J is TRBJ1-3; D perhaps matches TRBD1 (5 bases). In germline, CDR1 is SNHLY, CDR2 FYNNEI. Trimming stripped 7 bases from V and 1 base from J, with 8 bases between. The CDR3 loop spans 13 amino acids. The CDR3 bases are TGTGCCAGCACAGGGTTGTCTGGAAACACCATATATTTT. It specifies CASTGLSGNTIYF.

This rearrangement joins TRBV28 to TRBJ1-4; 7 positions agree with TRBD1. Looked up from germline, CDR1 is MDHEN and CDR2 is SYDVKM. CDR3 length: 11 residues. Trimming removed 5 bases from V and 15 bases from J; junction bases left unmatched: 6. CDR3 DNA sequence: TGTGCCAGCAGTGAACAGGGGCGGATGTTTTTT. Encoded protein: CASSEQGRMFF.

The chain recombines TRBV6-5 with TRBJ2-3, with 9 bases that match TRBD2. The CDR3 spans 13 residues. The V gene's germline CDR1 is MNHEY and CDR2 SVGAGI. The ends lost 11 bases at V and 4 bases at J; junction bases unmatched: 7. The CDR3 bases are TGTGCCGGGGGGACTAGCACCCCAGATACGCAGTATTTT. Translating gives CAGGTSTPDTQYF.

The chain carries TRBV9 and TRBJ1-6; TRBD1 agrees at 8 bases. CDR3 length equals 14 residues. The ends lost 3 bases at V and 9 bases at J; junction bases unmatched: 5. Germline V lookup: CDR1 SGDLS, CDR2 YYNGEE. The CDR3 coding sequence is TGTGCCAGCAGCGCCGACAGGGGTATTTCACCCCTCCACTTT. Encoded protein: CASSADRGISPLHF.

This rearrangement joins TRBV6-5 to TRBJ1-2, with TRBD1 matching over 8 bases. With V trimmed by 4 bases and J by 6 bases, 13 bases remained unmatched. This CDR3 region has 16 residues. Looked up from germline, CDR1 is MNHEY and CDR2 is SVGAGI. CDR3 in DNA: TGTGCCAGCAGTTCCAATATGCCGGGACAGGCTAATGGCTACACCTTC. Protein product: CASSSNMPGQANGYTF.

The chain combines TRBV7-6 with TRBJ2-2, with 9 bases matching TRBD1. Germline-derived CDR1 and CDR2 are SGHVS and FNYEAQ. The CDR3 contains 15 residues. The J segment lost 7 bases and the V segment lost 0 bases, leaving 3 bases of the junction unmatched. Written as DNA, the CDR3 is TGTGCCAGCAGCTTAGCCGGGACAGGGAACGGGGAGCTGTTTTTT. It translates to CASSLAGTGNGELFF.

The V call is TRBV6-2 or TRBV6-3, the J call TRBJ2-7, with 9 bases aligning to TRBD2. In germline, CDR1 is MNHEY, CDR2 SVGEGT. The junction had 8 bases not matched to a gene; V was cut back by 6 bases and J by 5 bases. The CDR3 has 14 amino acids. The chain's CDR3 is CASSDGLARHEQYF. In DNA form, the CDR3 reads TGTGCCAGCAGCGATGGACTAGCGCGCCACGAGCAGTACTTC.

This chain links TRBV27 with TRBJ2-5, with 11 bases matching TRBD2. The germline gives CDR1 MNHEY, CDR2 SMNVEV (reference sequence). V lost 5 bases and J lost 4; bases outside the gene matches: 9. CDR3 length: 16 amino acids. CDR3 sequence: CASSTTSGASGETQYF. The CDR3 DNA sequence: TGTGCCAGCAGTACGACTAGCGGGGCCAGTGGAGAGACCCAGTACTTC.

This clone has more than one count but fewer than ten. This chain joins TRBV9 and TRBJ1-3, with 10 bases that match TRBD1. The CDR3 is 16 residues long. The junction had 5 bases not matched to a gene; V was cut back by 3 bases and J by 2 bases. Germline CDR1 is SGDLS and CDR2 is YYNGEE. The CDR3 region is CASSAPGTGAGNTIYF. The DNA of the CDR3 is TGTGCCAGCAGCGCTCCCGGGACAGGGGCTGGAAACACCATATATTTT.

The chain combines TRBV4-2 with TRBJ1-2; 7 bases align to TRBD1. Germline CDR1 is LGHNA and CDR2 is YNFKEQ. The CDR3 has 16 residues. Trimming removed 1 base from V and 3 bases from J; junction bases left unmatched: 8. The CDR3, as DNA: TGTGCCAGCAGCCAAGTTGTAGACAGGGATGACTATGGCTACACCTTC. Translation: CASSQVVDRDDYGYTF.

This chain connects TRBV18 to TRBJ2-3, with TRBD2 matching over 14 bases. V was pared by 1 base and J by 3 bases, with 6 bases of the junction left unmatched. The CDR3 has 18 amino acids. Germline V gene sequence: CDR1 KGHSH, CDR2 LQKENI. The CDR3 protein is CASSPLGTSGGRTDTQYF. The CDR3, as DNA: TGTGCCAGCTCACCACTCGGGACTAGCGGGGGCCGGACAGATACGCAGTATTTT.

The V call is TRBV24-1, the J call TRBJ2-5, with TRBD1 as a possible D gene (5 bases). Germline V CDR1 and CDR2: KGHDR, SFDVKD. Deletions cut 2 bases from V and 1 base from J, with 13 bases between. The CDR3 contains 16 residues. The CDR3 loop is CATSDSIARGQETQYF. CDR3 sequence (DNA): TGTGCCACCAGTGATTCGATTGCTAGGGGCCAAGAGACCCAGTACTTC.

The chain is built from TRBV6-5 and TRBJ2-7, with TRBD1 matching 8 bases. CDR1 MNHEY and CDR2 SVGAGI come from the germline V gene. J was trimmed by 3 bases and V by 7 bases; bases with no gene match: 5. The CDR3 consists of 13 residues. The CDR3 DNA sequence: TGTGCCAGCATCCCAGGGGGCGTCTACGAGCAGTACTTC. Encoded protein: CASIPGGVYEQYF.